This T cell receptor beta chain derives from a study of human T cells and chemical hapten exposure. Original analysis: Samples held a median of 95,638 TCRs, range roughly 20,000–700,000. Via MiXCR, TCRdb re-called the RACE reads, giving one row per CDR3 protein. The V and J calls and clone size come from TCRdb's table, not from the authors' own analysis. The sample lists more than 300,000 distinct CDR3 sequences, 5.1% seen once, with just over 2.5% in the top ten. The time point is: pre-sensitization, week 0. The sample's treatment: therapeutic diphenylcyclopropenone sensitization with weekly scalp DPC. This CDR3 has 13 amino acids. Trimming cost V 8 bases and J 4 bases, with 15 bases left between them. Germline CDR1 and CDR2: DFQATT and SNEGSKA (reference sequence).

The chain joins TRBV20-1 to TRBJ1-5; maybe TRBD1 (6 bases). The TCR originated in a woman between 50 and 59 years old with alopecia areata. Some clones in this sample may be carry-over from other donors' samples. Material: whole blood, obtained in connection with sensitization to the hapten diphenylcyclopropenone (DPC). CDR3 sequence reads: CSSSQQGNQPQHF. The CDR3 DNA reads TGCAGTTCCAGCCAACAGGGAAATCAGCCCCAGCATTTT.